This T cell receptor (beta chain) was sequenced during a study of blood T cell repertoires in COVID-19. Study in general: The United States, Italy and Spain provided the acute and convalescent COVID-19 samples. PBMCs, B-cell-depleted T cells, or T cells provided the cDNA or gDNA that made up the material.

Germline V CDR1 and CDR2: SGHTA, FQGNSA. Trimming shortened V by 5 bases and J by 5 bases, and 16 bases separated the two germline ends. This CDR3 spans 15 amino acids. In the original analysis: Estimation of nucleated cell counts was performed using reference gene primer amplification. The method was immunoSEQ multiplex PCR; TCRdb's version includes in-frame clones alone and lacks a portion of them. V and J calls and clone size follow that table, whereas D and trimming were derived from the DNA. The top ten hold 2% to 2.5% of the sample, which has about 280,000 clones, around nine tenths seen once. The J gene is TRBJ1-5, the V gene TRBV7-2; tentative D call: TRBD1 (5 bases). Sequenced sample: peripheral blood. The TCR was taken from a man between 50 and 59 years old with acute or convalescent COVID-19. CDR3 DNA sequence: TGTGCCAGCAGCCCTCGGGGGGAAGGGCATCAGCCCCAGCATTTT. Protein sequence: CASSPRGEGHQPQHF.